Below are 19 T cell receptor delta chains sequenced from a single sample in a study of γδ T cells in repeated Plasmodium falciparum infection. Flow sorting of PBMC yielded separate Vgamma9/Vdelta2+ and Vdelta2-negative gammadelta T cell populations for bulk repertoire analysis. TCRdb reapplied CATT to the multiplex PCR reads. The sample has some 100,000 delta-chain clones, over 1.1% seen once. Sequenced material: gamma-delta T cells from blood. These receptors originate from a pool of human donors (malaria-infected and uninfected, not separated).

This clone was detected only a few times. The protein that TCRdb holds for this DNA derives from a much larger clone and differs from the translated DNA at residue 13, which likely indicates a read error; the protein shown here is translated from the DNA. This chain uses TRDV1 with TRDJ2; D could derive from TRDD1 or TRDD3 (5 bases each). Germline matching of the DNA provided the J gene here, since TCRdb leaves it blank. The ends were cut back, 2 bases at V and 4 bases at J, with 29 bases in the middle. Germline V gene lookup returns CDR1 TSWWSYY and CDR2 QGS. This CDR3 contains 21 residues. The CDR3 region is CALGEESYHEMGRGETAQLFF. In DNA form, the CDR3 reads TGTGCTCTTGGGGAAGAGTCGTACCATGAAATGGGCAGAGGGGAGACAGCACAACTCTTCTTT.

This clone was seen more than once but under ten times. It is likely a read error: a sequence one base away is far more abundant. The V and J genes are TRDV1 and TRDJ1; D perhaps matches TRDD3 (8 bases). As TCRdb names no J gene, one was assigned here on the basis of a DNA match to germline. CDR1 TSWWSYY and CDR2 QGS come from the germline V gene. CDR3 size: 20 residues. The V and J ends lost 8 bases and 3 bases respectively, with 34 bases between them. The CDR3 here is CALKVDYSYGSGIRADKLIF. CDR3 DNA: TGTGCTCTTAAGGTTGACTATTCCTACGGCTCTGGGATACGGGCCGATAAACTCATCTTT.

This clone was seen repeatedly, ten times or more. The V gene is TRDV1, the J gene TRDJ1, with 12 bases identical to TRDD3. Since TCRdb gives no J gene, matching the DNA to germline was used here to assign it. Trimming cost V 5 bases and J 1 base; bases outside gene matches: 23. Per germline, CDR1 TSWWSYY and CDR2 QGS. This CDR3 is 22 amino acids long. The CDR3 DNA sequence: TGTGCTCTTGGGCCGTACCCGGCGGGTCCTACCTGGGGGATACGAACCACCGATAAACTCATCTTT. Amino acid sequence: CALGPYPAGPTWGIRTTDKLIF.

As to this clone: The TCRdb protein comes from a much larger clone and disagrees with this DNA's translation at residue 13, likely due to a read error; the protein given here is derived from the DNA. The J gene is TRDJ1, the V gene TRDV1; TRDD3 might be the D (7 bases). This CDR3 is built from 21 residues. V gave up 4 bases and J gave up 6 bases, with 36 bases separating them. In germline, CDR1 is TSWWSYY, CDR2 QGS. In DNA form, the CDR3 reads TGTGCTCTTGGGGGGGATGTTCCTATCCCGTCAAATCATCGGGGGATTCATAAACTCATCTTT. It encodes CALGGDVPIPSNHRGIHKLIF.

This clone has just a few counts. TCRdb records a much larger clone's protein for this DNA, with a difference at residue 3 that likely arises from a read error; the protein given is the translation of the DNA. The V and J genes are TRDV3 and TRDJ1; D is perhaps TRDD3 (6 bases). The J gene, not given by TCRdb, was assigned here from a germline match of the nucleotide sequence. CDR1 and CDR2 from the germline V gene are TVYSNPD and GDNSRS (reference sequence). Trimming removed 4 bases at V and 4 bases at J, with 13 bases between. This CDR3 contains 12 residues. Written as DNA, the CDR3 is TGTGCCTCTAGGGATAGGGTCGATAAACTCATCTTT. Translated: CASRDRVDKLIF.

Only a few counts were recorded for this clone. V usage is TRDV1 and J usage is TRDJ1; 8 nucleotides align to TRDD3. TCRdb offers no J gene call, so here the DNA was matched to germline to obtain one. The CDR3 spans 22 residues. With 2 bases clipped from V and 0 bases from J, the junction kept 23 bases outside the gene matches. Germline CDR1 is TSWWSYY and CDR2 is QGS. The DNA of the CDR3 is TGTGCTCTTGGGGAATGCCCCCTTCGCCCCTTTCCACTGGGGGGGTACACCGATAAACTCATCTTT. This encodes CALGECPLRPFPLGGYTDKLIF.

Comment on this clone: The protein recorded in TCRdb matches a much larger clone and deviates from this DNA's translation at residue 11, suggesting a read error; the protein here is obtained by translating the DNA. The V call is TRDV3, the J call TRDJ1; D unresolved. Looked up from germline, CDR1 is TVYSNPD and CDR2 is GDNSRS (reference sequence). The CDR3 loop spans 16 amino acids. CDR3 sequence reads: CAFTGGTMKYADKLIF. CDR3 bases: TGTGCATTCACGGGCGGGACAATGAAGTACGCCGATAAACTCATCTTT.

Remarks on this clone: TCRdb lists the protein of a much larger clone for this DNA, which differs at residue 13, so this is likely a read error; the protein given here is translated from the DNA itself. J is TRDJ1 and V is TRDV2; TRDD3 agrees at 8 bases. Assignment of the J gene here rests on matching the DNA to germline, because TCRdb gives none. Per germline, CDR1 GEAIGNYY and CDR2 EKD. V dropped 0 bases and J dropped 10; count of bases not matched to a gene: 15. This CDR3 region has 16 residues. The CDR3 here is CACDTLGGSELKGLIF. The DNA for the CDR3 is TGTGCCTGTGACACCCTTGGGGGATCGGAGTTGAAAGGACTCATCTTT.

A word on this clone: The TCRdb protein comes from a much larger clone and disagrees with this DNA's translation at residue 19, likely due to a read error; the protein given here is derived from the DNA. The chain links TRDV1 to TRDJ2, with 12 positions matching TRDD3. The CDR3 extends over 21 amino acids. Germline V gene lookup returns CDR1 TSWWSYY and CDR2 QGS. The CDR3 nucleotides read TGTGCTCTTGGGGCGTTTTACTGGGGGATACAGTCCCAATATTTGACAGCACAACCCTTCTTT. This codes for CALGAFYWGIQSQYLTAQPFF.

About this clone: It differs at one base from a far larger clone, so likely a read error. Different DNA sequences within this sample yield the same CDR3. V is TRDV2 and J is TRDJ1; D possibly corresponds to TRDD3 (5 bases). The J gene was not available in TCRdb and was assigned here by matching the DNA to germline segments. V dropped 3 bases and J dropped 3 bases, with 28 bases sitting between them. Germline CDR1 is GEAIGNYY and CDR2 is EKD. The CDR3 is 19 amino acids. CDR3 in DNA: TGTGCCTGTGACTTAGTCACTGGAAGGGGGGTTTTGTATGCCGATAAACTCATCTTT. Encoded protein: CACDLVTGRGVLYADKLIF.

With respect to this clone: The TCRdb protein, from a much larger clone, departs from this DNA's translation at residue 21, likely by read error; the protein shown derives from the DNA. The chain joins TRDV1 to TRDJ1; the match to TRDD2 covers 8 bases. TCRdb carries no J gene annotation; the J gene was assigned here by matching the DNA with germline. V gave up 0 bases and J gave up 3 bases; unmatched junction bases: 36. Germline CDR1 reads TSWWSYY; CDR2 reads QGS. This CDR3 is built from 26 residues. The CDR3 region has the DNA TGTGCTCTTGGGGAACTAGGAGTCAGGAGCTTCCTACGGCTGGGGATGCCACCCAACCCACCCGATAAACTCATCTTT. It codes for CALGELGVRSFLRLGMPPNPPDKLIF.

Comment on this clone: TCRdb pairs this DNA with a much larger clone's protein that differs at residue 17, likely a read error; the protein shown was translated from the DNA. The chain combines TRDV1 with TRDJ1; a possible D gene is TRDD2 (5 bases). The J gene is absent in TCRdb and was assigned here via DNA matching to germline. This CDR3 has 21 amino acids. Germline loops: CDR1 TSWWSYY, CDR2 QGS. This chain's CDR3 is CALGEGFTYVPTHRYTGKLIF. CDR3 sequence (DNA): TGTGCTCTTGGGGAAGGTTTCACCTACGTCCCTACTCATAGGTACACCGGTAAACTCATCTTT.

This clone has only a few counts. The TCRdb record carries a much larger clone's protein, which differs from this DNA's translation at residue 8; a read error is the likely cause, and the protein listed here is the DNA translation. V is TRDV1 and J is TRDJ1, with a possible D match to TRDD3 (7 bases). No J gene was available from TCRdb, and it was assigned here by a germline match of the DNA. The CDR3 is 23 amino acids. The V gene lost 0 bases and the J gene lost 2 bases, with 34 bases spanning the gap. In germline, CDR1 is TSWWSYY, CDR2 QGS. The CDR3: CALGELALLPSWGSKLRTDKLIF. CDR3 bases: TGTGCTCTTGGGGAACTAGCCCTCCTACCTAGCTGGGGGTCGAAACTCCGTACCGATAAACTCATCTTT.

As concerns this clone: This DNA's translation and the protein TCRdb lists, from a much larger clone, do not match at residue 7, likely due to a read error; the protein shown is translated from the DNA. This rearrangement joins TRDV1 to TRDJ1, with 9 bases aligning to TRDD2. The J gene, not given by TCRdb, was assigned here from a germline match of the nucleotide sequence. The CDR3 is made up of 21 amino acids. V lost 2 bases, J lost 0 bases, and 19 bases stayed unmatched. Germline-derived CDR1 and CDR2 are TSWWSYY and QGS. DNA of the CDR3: TGTGCTCTTGGGGAAAAGTCCTTCCTACACCTAGTACTCCTTCACACCGATAAACTCATCTTT. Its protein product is CALGEKSFLHLVLLHTDKLIF.

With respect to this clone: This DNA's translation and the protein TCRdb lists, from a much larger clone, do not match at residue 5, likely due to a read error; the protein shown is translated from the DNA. Here the CDR3 reads CALYSPGFFRAGFSHYTDKLIF. As DNA, the CDR3 is TGTGCTCTTTACTCCCCGGGGTTCTTTCGGGCGGGATTCTCTCACTACACCGATAAACTCATCTTT. The genes are TRDV1 and TRDJ1, with a weak D call TRDD3 (5 bases). Here the J gene came from matching the DNA to germline, since TCRdb omits it. Trimming took 8 bases from V and 0 from J, leaving 37 bases between them. CDR1 and CDR2 (germline): TSWWSYY, QGS. This CDR3 is 22 amino acids long.

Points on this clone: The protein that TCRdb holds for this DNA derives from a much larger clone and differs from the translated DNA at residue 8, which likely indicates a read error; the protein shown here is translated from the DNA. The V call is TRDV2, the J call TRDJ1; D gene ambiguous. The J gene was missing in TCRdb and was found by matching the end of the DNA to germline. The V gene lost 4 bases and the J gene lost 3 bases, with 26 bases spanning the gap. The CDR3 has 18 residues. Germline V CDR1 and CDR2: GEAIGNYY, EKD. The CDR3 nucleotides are TGTGCCTGTGAACACTTACGGGGTTCTGAACCGTACGCCGATAAACTCATCTTT. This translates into CACEHLRGSEPYADKLIF.

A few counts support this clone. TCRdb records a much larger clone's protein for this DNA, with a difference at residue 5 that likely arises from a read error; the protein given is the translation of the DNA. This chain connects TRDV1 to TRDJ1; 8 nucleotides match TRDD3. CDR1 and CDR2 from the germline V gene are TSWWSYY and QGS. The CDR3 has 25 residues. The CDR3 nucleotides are TGTGCTCTTGGGAAACTATGCTCCCCTTCAGATTTTGCGGGATACGGCCGGGGGTACACCGATAAACTCATCTTT. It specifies CALGKLCSPSDFAGYGRGYTDKLIF.

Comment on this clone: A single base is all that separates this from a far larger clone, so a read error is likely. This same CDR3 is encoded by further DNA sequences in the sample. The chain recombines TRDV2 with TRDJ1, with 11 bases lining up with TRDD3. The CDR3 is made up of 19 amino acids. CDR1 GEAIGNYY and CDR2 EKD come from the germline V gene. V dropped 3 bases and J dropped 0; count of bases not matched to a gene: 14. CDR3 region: CACDPMLLGDTPYTDKLIF. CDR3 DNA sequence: TGTGCCTGTGACCCCATGCTTCTGGGGGATACCCCGTACACCGATAAACTCATCTTT.

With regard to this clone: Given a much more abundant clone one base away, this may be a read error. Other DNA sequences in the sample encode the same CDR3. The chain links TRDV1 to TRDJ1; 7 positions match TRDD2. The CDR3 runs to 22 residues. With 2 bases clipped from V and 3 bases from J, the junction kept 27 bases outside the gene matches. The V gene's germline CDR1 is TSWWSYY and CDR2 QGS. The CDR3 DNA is TGTGCTCTTGGGGAAAGAATTTCCTACCCCGTAGTTGGGGTTTTTTCCCCCGATAAACTCATCTTT. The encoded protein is CALGERISYPVVGVFSPDKLIF.